Listed here are 25 T cell receptor beta chains from one sample, sequenced in a study of T-cell memory formation after mild COVID-19. TCRdb processed the 5' RACE reads anew with MiXCR; each CDR3 protein has one entry. The repertoire holds roughly 480,000 distinct CDR3 sequences, with roughly 23% as singletons. Source material: PBMCs or a T cell subset sorted from them (not recorded which). These receptors were collected from an adult woman who had mild COVID-19 (a few samples of this study predate the infection). Cell type and time point are not known.

This clonotype was seen more than once but under ten times. The V gene is TRBV20-1, the J gene TRBJ2-3; D gene unclear. V lost 3 bases to trimming and J lost 2 bases, with 9 bases between them. Germline lookup yields CDR1 DFQATT and CDR2 SNEGSKA (reference sequence). There are 13 residues in the CDR3. CDR3 bases: TGCAGTGCTAGTATACCCTCCACAGATACGCAGTATTTT. Translating gives CSASIPSTDTQYF.

The rearrangement joins TRBV5-1 to TRBJ1-2, with D hard to call. V was cut by 1 base and J by 1 base, with 23 bases left in between. Germline V lookup: CDR1 SGHRS, CDR2 YFSETQ. The CDR3 is 19 residues long. The CDR3 protein is CASSLFGLERKALNYGYTF. The DNA of the CDR3 is TGCGCCAGCAGCTTGTTTGGGCTCGAGAGAAAGGCGCTTAACTATGGCTACACCTTC.

This clonotype was observed a few times. J is TRBJ2-3 and V is TRBV7-9, with D perhaps TRBD1 (5 bases). V lost 7 bases and J 2 bases, leaving 13 bases between the germline ends. The CDR3 has 14 amino acids. Germline assignment: CDR1 SEHNR and CDR2 FQNEAQ (reference sequence). The CDR3 coding sequence is TGTGCCAGCACTTCCCAGGGAACCACAGATACGCAGTATTTT. Protein: CASTSQGTTDTQYF.

V usage is TRBV28 and J usage is TRBJ2-5; 10 positions match TRBD2. Trimming cost V 5 bases and J 3 bases; bases outside gene matches: 6. The CDR3 extends over 15 amino acids. From germline, CDR1 is MDHEN and CDR2 SYDVKM. CDR3 in amino acids: CASSNTGTSEETQYF. CDR3 nucleotides: TGTGCCAGCAGTAATACCGGGACTAGCGAAGAGACCCAGTACTTC.

The V call is TRBV7-9, the J call TRBJ2-1; 7 nucleotides align to TRBD1. The germline CDR1 and CDR2 sequences are SEHNR and FQNEAQ (reference sequence). After removal of 7 bases from V and 2 bases from J, the junction contained 5 bases not matched to a gene. The CDR3 has 14 residues. For the CDR3, the DNA is TGTGCCAGCACCACGGGGACAGCCTACAATGAGCAGTTCTTC. This sequence encodes CASTTGTAYNEQFF. The full variable domain, in which reference TRBV7-9 and TRBJ2-1 provide the parts outside the CDR3, is DTGVSQNPRHKITKRGQNVTFRCDPISEHNRLYWYRQTLGQGPEFLTYFQNEAQLEKSRLLSDRFSAERPKGSFSTLEIQRTEQGDSAMYLCASTTGTAYNEQFFGPGTRLTVL.

The chain uses TRBV5-6 and TRBJ2-1, with D unresolved. The CDR3 has 14 amino acids. Trimming left V 4 bases short and J 4 bases short, with 12 bases between. Germline CDR1 reads SGHDT; CDR2 reads YYEEEE. The DNA for the CDR3 is TGTGCCAGCAGCCCAGATCTCGATTACAATGAGCAGTTCTTC. This sequence encodes CASSPDLDYNEQFF.

This clonotype was found a few times. V gene TRBV30 combines with J gene TRBJ2-7, with TRBD1 as a possible D gene (5 bases). V was trimmed by 6 bases and J by 1 base, leaving 16 bases between them. The V gene's germline CDR1 is GTSNPN and CDR2 SVGIG (reference sequence). The CDR3 spans 14 residues. The CDR3 here is CACADSLPSYEQYF. Here the CDR3 DNA reads TGTGCCTGTGCCGACAGCCTCCCATCCTACGAGCAGTACTTC. Together with reference TRBV30 and TRBJ2-7, the CDR3 gives the full variable domain: SQTIHQWPATLVQPVGSPLSLECTVEGTSNPNLYWYRQAAGRGLQLLFYSVGIGQISSEVPQNLSASRPQDRQFILSSKKLLLSDSGFYLCACADSLPSYEQYFGPGTRLTVT.

This clonotype was counted between two and nine times. This chain uses TRBV5-4 with TRBJ2-7; TRBD1 is a possible D gene (6 bases). CDR3 size: 16 residues. V lost 4 bases, J lost 4 bases, and 21 bases lay in between. Germline-derived CDR1 and CDR2 are SGHNT and YYREEE (reference sequence). The CDR3 region is CASSPSRQEGGYEQYF. As DNA, the CDR3 is TGTGCCAGCAGCCCCAGCAGACAGGAAGGTGGATACGAGCAGTACTTC.

This clonotype was observed a handful of times. This chain connects TRBV7-9 to TRBJ2-2, with D tentatively TRBD2 (6 bases). Germline V gene data show CDR1 as SEHNR and CDR2 as FQNEAQ (reference sequence). V was pared by 5 bases and J by 4 bases, with 20 bases between. The length of the CDR3 is 17 residues. CDR3 DNA: TGTGCCAGCAGCCGAGGAGGGACGGCGCGTATCACCGGGGAGCTGTTTTTT. Its translation: CASSRGGTARITGELFF.

This sequence joins TRBV12-3 or TRBV12-4 and TRBJ1-2, with D maybe TRBD1 (6 bases). V lost 2 bases and J lost 5, with 9 bases in between. This CDR3 has 13 amino acids. CDR3 loop: CASSLQGFYGYTF. As DNA, the CDR3 is TGTGCCAGCAGTTTACAGGGGTTTTATGGCTACACCTTC.

In DNA form, the CDR3 reads TGTGCCAGCAGCCTACCGGGCAGCGGCACCTACGAGCAGTACTTC. Its translation: CASSLPGSGTYEQYF. The chain recombines TRBV7-2 with TRBJ2-7, with a tentative D call TRBD2 (5 bases). V lost 5 bases and J 2 bases, leaving 16 bases between the germline ends. Germline CDR1 is SGHTA and CDR2 is FQGNSA. The length of the CDR3 is 15 residues.

A few counts support this clonotype. The rearrangement uses TRBV11-2 and TRBJ1-2, with D maybe TRBD1 (6 bases). Germline values: CDR1 SGHAT, CDR2 FQNNGV. CDR3 length: 13 residues. The V end lost 5 bases, the J end lost 4 bases, and 11 bases lay between the germline ends. The CDR3 nucleotides read TGTGCCAGCAGCCCAGGACAGCTCTATGGCTACACCTTC. This sequence encodes CASSPGQLYGYTF.

This clonotype appeared a few times. This sequence joins TRBV9 and TRBJ2-2; TRBD2 is a possible D gene (6 bases). Germline CDR1 and CDR2: SGDLS and YYNGEE. The CDR3 has 15 residues. V was pared by 4 bases and J by 5 bases, with 15 bases between. The CDR3 loop is CASSPGTLSTGELFF. CDR3 nucleotide sequence: TGTGCCAGCAGCCCCGGGACTCTCTCGACCGGGGAGCTGTTTTTT.

This clonotype was seen only a few times. This rearrangement joins TRBV24-1 to TRBJ1-5, with a tentative D call TRBD1 (6 bases). Per germline, CDR1 KGHDR and CDR2 SFDVKD. Trimming cost V 5 bases and J 1 base, with 14 bases left between them. This CDR3 spans 16 amino acids. The CDR3 loop is CATSAKGQSSNQPQHF. DNA of the CDR3: TGTGCCACCAGTGCTAAAGGACAGTCCAGCAATCAGCCCCAGCATTTT.

This clonotype came up a few times. V is TRBV7-3 and J is TRBJ2-5; TRBD2 matches at 7 bases. Germline V gives CDR1 SGHTA, CDR2 FQGTGA. This CDR3 has 14 amino acids. V trimming: 5 bases; J trimming: 3 bases; junction bases outside the gene matches: 6. CDR3 residues: CASSPMGGEETQYF. DNA of the CDR3: TGTGCCAGCAGCCCAATGGGGGGGGAAGAGACCCAGTACTTC.

V is TRBV24-1 and J is TRBJ2-3; D unresolved. V gave up 6 bases and J gave up 3 bases, with 9 bases separating them. The CDR3 runs 13 residues. The germline CDR1 and CDR2 sequences are KGHDR and SFDVKD. As DNA, the CDR3 is TGTGCCACCAGTCGAATAGGGACAGATACGCAGTATTTT. Its translation is CATSRIGTDTQYF.

Ten or more counts support this clonotype. The rearrangement uses TRBV7-6 and TRBJ2-3, with 10 bases aligning to TRBD2. CDR1 SGHVS and CDR2 FNYEAQ come from the germline V gene. The length of the CDR3 is 17 residues. V dropped 1 base and J dropped 2; count of bases not matched to a gene: 6. Here the CDR3 reads CASSLGLGTSVTDTQYF. CDR3 sequence (DNA): TGTGCCAGCAGCTTAGGGCTGGGGACTAGCGTCACAGATACGCAGTATTTT.

The V gene is TRBV18, the J gene TRBJ2-7; D may be TRBD1 (6 bases). The CDR3 spans 15 residues. V was pared by 2 bases and J by 1 base, with 12 bases between. Germline V gene sequence: CDR1 KGHSH, CDR2 LQKENI. The CDR3 protein is CASSPGGAESYEQYF. The DNA of the CDR3 is TGTGCCAGCTCACCAGGGGGCGCCGAGTCCTACGAGCAGTACTTC.

This clonotype was recorded a few times. This chain links TRBV6-2 or TRBV6-3 with TRBJ2-1; D call uncertain. The V gene's germline CDR1 is MNHEY and CDR2 SVGEGT. The CDR3 contains 15 residues. The V gene lost 6 bases and the J gene lost 0 bases, with 12 bases spanning the gap. The CDR3: CASSRFLSSYNEQFF. CDR3 coding DNA: TGTGCCAGCAGCCGATTCCTGAGCTCCTACAATGAGCAGTTCTTC.

The sample holds a few counts of this clonotype. V is TRBV4-1 and J is TRBJ2-2; D call uncertain. Germline V gene sequence: CDR1 MGHRA, CDR2 YSYEKL. V shed 1 base and J shed 5 bases, with 11 bases lying between them. This CDR3 is 15 amino acids long. CDR3 in amino acids: CASSQVVTGTGELFF. DNA of the CDR3: TGCGCCAGCAGCCAAGTAGTCACGGGTACCGGGGAGCTGTTTTTT.

This clonotype was counted only a few times. The chain has TRBV20-1 and TRBJ2-7; 9 bases align to TRBD2. The germline CDR1 and CDR2 sequences are DFQATT and SNEGSKA (reference sequence). The CDR3 loop spans 14 amino acids. The V gene end was trimmed by 1 base and the J gene end by 5 bases; junction bases not matched to a gene: 6. The CDR3 sequence is CSARGGSSGNEQYF. The CDR3 DNA is TGCAGTGCTAGAGGCGGGTCTAGCGGGAACGAGCAGTACTTC.

V usage is TRBV5-8 and J usage is TRBJ2-3, with 10 bases identical to TRBD2. V shed 4 bases, J shed 2 bases, and the junction held 16 bases outside the gene matches. The length of the CDR3 is 19 residues. The germline gives CDR1 SGHTS, CDR2 YDEGEE. In DNA form, the CDR3 reads TGTGCCAGCAGCACCTCCCGGGGAGCTAGCGGGGGAACCACAGATACGCAGTATTTT. The encoded protein is CASSTSRGASGGTTDTQYF.

The chain employs TRBV6-4 and TRBJ2-2; D call uncertain. Trimming pared 0 bases from V and 6 bases from J, leaving 8 bases between. Germline V gene data show CDR1 as MRHNA and CDR2 as SNTAGT. CDR3 length: 14 residues. The CDR3 bases are TGTGCCAGCAGTGACTCCACCAGGCCCGGGGAGCTGTTTTTT. Translation gives CASSDSTRPGELFF.

This clonotype appeared a few times. The chain uses TRBV6-6 and TRBJ2-7; D is tentatively TRBD1 or TRBD2 (6 bases each). From germline, CDR1 is MNHNY and CDR2 SVGAGI (reference sequence). This CDR3 is built from 16 residues. V dropped 0 bases and J dropped 0 bases, with 12 bases sitting between them. CDR3 sequence: CASSYSYREASYEQYF. The CDR3 bases are TGTGCCAGCAGTTACTCGTACAGGGAGGCCTCCTACGAGCAGTACTTC.

The gene calls are TRBV30 and TRBJ1-1; no firm D call. V lost 4 bases, J lost 8 bases, and 14 bases lay in between. Germline CDR1 reads GTSNPN; CDR2 reads SVGIG (reference sequence). This CDR3 region has 12 residues. The CDR3 coding sequence is TGTGCCTGGATCGGTCGTTGGGCCGAAGCTTTCTTT. It yields the protein CAWIGRWAEAFF.